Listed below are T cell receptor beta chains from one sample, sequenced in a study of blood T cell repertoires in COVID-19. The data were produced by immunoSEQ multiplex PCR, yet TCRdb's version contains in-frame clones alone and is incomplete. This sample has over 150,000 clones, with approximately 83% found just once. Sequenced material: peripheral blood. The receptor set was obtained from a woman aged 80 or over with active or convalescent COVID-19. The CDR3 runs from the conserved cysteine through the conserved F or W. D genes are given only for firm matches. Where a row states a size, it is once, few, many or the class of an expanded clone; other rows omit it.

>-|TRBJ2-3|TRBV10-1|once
CASSEQITDTQYF
TGCGCCAGCAGTGAACAGATCACAGATACGCAGTATTTT
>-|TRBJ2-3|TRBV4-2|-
CASSLPKPHTDTQYF
TGTGCCAGCAGCCTCCCAAAGCCCCACACAGATACGCAGTATTTT
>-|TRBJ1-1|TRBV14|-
CASSPYRFMNTEAFF
TGTGCCAGCAGCCCGTACAGGTTCATGAACACTGAAGCTTTCTTT
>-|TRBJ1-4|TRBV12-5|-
CASGPGGTNEKLFF
TGTGCTAGTGGCCCGGGGGGAACTAATGAAAAACTGTTTTTT
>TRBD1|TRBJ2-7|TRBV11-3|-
CASSLVTGRNEQYF
TGTGCCAGCAGCTTGGTGACAGGGAGAAACGAGCAGTACTTC
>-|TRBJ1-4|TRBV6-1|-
CASTLSGVAEKLFF
TGTGCCAGCACTTTATCAGGGGTGGCTGAAAAACTGTTTTTT
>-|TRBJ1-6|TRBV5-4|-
CASSVTGSSYNSPLHF
TGTGCCAGCAGCGTAACAGGGAGCTCCTATAATTCACCCCTCCACTTT
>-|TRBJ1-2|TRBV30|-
CACPNRRGSWGYTF
TGTGCCTGCCCTAATCGTCGGGGGAGTTGGGGCTACACCTTC
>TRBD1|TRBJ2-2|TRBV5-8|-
CASSPGQAAFAGELFF
TGTGCCAGCAGCCCCGGACAGGCCGCTTTCGCCGGGGAGCTGTTTTTT
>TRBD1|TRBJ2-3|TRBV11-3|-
CASSYGQGTDTQYF
TGTGCCAGCAGCTACGGACAGGGGACAGATACGCAGTATTTT
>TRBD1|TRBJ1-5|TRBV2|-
CATKGDRPPDFNQPQHF
TGTGCCACCAAAGGGGACAGGCCGCCCGACTTTAATCAGCCCCAGCATTTT
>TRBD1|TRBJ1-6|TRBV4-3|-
CASSRDSNSPLHF
TGCGCCAGCAGTCGGGACAGTAATTCACCCCTCCACTTT
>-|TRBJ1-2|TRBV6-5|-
CASSYGRTLEGGYTF
TGTGCCAGCAGTTACGGGAGAACGCTGGAGGGGGGCTACACCTTC
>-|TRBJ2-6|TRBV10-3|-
CAISESGAGANVLTF
TGTGCCATCAGTGAGTCCGGGGCTGGGGCCAACGTCCTGACTTTC
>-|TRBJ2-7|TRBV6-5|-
CASSYGGAGTSYEQYF
TGTGCCAGCAGTTACGGGGGGGCAGGGACATCCTACGAGCAGTACTTC
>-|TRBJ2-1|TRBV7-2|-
CASSLGQGSYNEQFF
TGTGCCAGCAGCTTAGGGCAGGGCTCCTACAATGAGCAGTTCTTC
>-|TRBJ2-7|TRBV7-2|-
CASSLAGGASSYEQYF
TGTGCCAGCAGCTTAGCGGGGGGGGCCTCCTCCTACGAGCAGTACTTC
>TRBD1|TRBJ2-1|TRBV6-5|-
CASSYWGQGNNEQFF
TGTGCCAGCAGTTATTGGGGACAGGGTAACAATGAGCAGTTCTTC
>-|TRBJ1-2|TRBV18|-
CASSYQQGTMGYTF
TGTGCCAGCTCTTACCAACAGGGTACTATGGGCTACACCTTC
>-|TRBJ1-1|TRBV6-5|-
CASSYRQPGEAFF
TGTGCCAGCAGTTACCGTCAACCGGGTGAAGCTTTCTTT
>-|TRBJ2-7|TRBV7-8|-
CASSLAGQVITYEQYF
TGTGCCAGCAGCTTAGCGGGGCAAGTCATCACCTACGAGCAGTACTTC
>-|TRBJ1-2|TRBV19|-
CASSPGNYGYTF
TGTGCCAGCTCCCCAGGGAACTATGGCTACACCTTC
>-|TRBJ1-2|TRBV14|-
CASSQETGGVGTF
TGTGCCAGCAGCCAAGAAACCGGGGGGGTCGGCACCTTC
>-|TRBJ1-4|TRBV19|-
CASSFNEKLFF
TGTGCCAGTAGCTTTAATGAAAAACTGTTTTTT
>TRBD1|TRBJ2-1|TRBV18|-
CASSPPGQKSYNEQFF
TGTGCCAGCTCACCACCGGGACAGAAGTCCTACAATGAGCAGTTCTTC
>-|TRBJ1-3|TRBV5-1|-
CASSQGIRGNTIYF
TGCGCCAGCAGTCAGGGGATAAGGGGAAACACCATATATTTT
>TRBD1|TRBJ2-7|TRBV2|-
CASSPDRAYEQYF
TGTGCCAGCAGTCCAGACAGGGCCTACGAGCAGTACTTC
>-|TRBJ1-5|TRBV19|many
CASSIDGARPQHF
TGTGCCAGTAGTATAGATGGTGCGAGGCCCCAGCATTTT
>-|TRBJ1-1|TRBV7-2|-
CASSLGGGLNTEAFF
TGTGCCAGCAGCTTAGGGGGAGGGCTCAACACTGAAGCTTTCTTT
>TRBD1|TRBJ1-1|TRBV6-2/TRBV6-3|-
CASSYPRTGMNTEAFF
TGTGCCAGCAGTTACCCCCGGACAGGGATGAACACTGAAGCTTTCTTT